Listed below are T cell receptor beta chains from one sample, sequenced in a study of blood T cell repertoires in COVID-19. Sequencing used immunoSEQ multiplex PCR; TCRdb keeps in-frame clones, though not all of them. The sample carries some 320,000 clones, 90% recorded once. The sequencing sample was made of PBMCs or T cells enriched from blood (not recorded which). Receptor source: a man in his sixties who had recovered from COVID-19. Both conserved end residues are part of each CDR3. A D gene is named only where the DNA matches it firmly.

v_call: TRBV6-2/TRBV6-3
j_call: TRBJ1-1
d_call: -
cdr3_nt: TGTGCCAGCAGCCAGGGGTCCCGTGCTGAAGCTTTCTTT
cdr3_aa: CASSQGSRAEAFF

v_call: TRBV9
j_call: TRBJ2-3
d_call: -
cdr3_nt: TGTGCCAGCAGCGTAGCCAACCGGGCGGGAACAGATACGCAGTATTTT
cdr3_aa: CASSVANRAGTDTQYF

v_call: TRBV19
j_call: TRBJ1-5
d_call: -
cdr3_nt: TGTGCCAGTAGTATCTCTAGCAATCAGCCCCAGCATTTT
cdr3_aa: CASSISSNQPQHF

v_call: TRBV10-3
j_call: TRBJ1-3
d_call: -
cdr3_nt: TGTGCCATCAGTGAACTCACTGGAAACACCATATATTTT
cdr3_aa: CAISELTGNTIYF

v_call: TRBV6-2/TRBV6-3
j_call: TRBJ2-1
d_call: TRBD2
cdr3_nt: TGTGCCAGCAGTTACTCCTTAGCGGGGGGGCTACATGAGCAGTTCTTC
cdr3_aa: CASSYSLAGGLHEQFF

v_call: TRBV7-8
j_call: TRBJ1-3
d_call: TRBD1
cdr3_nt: TGTGCCAGCAGCTTGACAGGGTCGCTTCTGGGAAACACCATATATTTT
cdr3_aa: CASSLTGSLLGNTIYF

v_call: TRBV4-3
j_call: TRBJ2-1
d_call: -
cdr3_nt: TGCGCCAGCAGCCAAGATTATACCTCTTACACCTACAATGAGCAGTTCTTC
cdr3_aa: CASSQDYTSYTYNEQFF

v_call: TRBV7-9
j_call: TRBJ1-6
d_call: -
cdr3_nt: TGTGCCAGCAGCTTAGTCGACAGTAATTCACCCCTCCACTTT
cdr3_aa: CASSLVDSNSPLHF

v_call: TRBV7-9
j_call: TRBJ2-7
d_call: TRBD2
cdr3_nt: TGTGCCAGCAGCTCACAGACTAGCGGGGGTCAGGACGAGCAGTACTTC
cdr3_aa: CASSSQTSGGQDEQYF

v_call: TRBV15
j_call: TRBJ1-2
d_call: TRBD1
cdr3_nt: TGTGCCACCAGCAGCGCCTTGGGCCAGGGGGCGCGGTTAGACTATGGCTACACCTTC
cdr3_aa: CATSSALGQGARLDYGYTF

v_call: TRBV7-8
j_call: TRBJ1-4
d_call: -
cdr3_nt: TGTGCCAGCAGCAGGACAGCGACGAAGGAAAAACTGTTTTTT
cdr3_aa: CASSRTATKEKLFF

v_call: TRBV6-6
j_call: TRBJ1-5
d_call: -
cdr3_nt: TGTGCCACCCTACCCCCATCCCAGCCCCAGCATTTT
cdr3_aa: CATLPPSQPQHF